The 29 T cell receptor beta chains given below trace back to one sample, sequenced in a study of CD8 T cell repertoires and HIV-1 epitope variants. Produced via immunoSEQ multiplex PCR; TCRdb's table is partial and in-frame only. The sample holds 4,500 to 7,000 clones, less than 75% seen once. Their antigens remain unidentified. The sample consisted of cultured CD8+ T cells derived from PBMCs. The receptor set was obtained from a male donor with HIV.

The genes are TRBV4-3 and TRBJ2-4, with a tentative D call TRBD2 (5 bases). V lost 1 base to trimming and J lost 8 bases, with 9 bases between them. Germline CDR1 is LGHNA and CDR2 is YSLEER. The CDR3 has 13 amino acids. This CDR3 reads CASSQGVRDIQYF. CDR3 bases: TGCGCCAGCAGCCAAGGGGTGAGGGACATTCAGTACTTC.

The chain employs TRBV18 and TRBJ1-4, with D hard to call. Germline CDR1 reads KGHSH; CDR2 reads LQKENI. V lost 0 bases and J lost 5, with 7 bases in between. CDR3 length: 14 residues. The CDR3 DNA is TGTGCCAGCTCACCACCCTCAGAGAATGAAAAACTGTTTTTT. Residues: CASSPPSENEKLFF.

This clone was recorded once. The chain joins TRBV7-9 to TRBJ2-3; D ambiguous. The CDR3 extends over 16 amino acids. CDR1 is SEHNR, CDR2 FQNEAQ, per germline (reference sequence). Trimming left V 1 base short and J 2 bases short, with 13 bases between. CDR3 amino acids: CASSLVPSLTTDTQYF. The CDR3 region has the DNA TGTGCCAGCAGCTTAGTCCCTAGTCTTACCACAGATACGCAGTATTTT.

The CDR3: CASTLGQGARLGEKLFF. CDR3 coding DNA: TGTGCCAGTACCCTCGGACAGGGGGCGCGTCTAGGTGAAAAACTGTTTTTT. The rearrangement uses TRBV19 and TRBJ1-4, with TRBD1 identical over 11 bases. The CDR3 contains 17 residues. Germline CDR1 reads LNHDA; CDR2 reads SQIVND (reference sequence). V trimming: 7 bases; J trimming: 7 bases; junction bases outside the gene matches: 14.

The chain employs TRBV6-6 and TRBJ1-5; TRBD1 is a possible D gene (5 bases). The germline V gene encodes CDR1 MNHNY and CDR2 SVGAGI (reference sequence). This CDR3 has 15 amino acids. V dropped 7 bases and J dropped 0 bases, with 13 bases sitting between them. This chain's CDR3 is CASTEGPYSNQPQHF. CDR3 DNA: TGTGCCAGCACAGAGGGGCCCTATAGCAATCAGCCCCAGCATTTT.

Here the CDR3 DNA reads TGTGCCAGCAGTTACTCGTACGGGGACAACTATGGCTACACCTTC. Amino acids: CASSYSYGDNYGYTF. The chain uses TRBV6-6 and TRBJ1-2, with D possibly TRBD1 on 5 matching bases. Germline V gene sequence: CDR1 MNHNY, CDR2 SVGAGI (reference sequence). The CDR3 sequence is 15 residues long. The V end was cut by 0 bases, the J end by 2 bases, with 10 bases between.

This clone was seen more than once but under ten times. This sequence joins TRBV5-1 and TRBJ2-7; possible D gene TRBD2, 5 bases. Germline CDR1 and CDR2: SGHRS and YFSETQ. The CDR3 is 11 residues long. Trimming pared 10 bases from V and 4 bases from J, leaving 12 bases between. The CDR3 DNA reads TGCGCCTCCCGCGGCGGGTACGAGCAGTACTTC. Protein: CASRGGYEQYF.

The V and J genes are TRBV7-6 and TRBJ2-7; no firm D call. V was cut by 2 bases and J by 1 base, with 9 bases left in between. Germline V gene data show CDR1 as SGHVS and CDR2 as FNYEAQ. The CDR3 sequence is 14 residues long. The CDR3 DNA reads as TGTGCCAGCAGCTTACTGGACGGATCCTACGAGCAGTACTTC. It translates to CASSLLDGSYEQYF.

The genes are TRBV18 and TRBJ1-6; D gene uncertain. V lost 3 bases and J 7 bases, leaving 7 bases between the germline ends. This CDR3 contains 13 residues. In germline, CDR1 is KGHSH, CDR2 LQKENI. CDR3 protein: CASSPRENSPLHF. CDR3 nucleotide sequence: TGTGCCAGCTCACCCCGGGAAAATTCACCCCTCCACTTT. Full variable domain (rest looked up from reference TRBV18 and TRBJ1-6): NAGVMQNPRHLVRRRGQEARLRCSPMKGHSHVYWYRQLPEEGLKFMVYLQKENIIDESGMPKERFSAEFPKEGPSILRIQQVVRGDSAAYFCASSPRENSPLHFGNGTRLTVT.

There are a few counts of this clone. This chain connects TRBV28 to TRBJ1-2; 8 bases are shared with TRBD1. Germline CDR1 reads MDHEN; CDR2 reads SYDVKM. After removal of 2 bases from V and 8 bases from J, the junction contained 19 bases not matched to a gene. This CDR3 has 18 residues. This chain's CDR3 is CASSLTVKTTGAMAGYTF. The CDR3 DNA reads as TGTGCCAGCAGTTTAACCGTCAAAACGACAGGGGCGATGGCCGGCTACACCTTC.

CDR3: CASSPGDRAVSYEQYF. As DNA, the CDR3 is TGTGCCAGCAGCCCCGGGGACAGGGCAGTTTCCTACGAGCAGTACTTC. The chain recombines TRBV11-2 with TRBJ2-7, with 9 bases lining up with TRBD1. This CDR3 has 16 amino acids. V trimming: 5 bases; J trimming: 1 base; junction bases outside the gene matches: 9. CDR1 and CDR2 from the germline V gene are SGHAT and FQNNGV. Combining the CDR3 with reference TRBV11-2 and TRBJ2-7 gives the whole variable domain EAGVAQSPRYKIIEKRQSVAFWCNPISGHATLYWYQQILGQGPKLLIQFQNNGVVDDSQLPKDRFSAERLKGVDSTLKIQPAKLEDSAVYLCASSPGDRAVSYEQYFGPGTRLTVT.

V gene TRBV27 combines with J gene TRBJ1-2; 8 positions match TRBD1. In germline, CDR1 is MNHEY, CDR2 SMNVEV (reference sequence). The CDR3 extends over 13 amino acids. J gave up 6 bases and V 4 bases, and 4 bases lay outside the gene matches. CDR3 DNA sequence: TGTGCCAGCAGTTACGCAGGGGGCGATGGCTACACCTTC. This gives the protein CASSYAGGDGYTF.

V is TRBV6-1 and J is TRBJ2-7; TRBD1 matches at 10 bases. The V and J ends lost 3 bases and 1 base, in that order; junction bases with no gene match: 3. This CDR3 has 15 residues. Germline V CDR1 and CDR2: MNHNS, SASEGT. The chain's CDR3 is CASSDQGQGSYEQYF. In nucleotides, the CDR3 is TGTGCCAGCAGTGATCAGGGACAGGGGTCCTACGAGCAGTACTTC.

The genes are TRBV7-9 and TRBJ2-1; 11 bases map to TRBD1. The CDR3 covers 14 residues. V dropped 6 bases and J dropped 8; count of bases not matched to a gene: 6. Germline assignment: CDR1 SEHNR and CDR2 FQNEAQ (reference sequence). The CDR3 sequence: CASRVDRGLDEQFF. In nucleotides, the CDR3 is TGTGCCAGCAGGGTGGACAGGGGGCTTGATGAGCAGTTCTTC.

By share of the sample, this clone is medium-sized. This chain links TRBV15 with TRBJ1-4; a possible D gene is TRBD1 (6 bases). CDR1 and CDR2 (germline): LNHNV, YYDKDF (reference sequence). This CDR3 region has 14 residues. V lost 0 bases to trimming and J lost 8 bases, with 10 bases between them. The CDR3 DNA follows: TGTGCCACCAGCAGAGACAGGGGTGGGGAAAAACTGTTTTTT. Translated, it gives CATSRDRGGEKLFF.

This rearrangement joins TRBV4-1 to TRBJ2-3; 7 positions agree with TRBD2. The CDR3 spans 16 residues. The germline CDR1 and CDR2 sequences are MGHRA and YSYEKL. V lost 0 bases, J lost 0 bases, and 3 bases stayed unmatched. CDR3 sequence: CASSQDDGGSTDTQYF. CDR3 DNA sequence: TGCGCCAGCAGCCAAGATGACGGGGGGAGCACAGATACGCAGTATTTT.

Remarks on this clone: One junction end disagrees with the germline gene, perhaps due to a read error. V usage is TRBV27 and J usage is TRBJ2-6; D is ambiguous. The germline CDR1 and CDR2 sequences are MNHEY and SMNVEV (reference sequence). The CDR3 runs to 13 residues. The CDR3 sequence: CASSSSEANVLTF. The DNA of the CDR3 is TGTGCCAGCAGTTCTTCTGAGGCCAACGTCCTGACTTTC.

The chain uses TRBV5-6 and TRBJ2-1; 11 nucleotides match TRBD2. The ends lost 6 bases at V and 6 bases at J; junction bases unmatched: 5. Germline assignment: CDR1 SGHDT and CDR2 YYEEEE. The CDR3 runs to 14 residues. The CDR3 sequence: CASTYSGGANEQFF. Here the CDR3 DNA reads TGTGCCAGCACCTATAGCGGGGGGGCCAATGAGCAGTTCTTC.

CDR3 sequence: CASSQSEGVMAPQETQYF. The CDR3 nucleotides are TGCGCCAGCAGTCAATCAGAAGGAGTAATGGCCCCCCAAGAGACCCAGTACTTC. The V call is TRBV23-1, the J call TRBJ2-5, with no clear D. TRBV23-1 is assigned to the ORF class and has an uncertain function. The CDR3 consists of 18 residues. Trimming removed 0 bases from V and 1 base from J, with 18 bases in between.

CDR3 loop: CASSSPGLPNTEAFF. The CDR3 DNA follows: TGTGCCAGCAGCTCGCCCGGGCTCCCGAACACTGAAGCTTTCTTT. The chain is built from TRBV7-9 and TRBJ1-1; D gene unclear. Germline V gene lookup returns CDR1 SEHNR and CDR2 FQNEAQ (reference sequence). Trimming shortened V by 4 bases and J by 1 base, and 13 bases separated the two germline ends. The CDR3 consists of 15 residues.

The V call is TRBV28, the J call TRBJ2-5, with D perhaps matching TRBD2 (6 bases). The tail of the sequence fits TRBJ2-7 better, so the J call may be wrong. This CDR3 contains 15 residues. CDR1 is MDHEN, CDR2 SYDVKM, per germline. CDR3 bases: TGTGCCAGCAGCGAGGGACTCCAGGACGCCTACGAGCAGTACTTC. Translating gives CASSEGLQDAYEQYF.

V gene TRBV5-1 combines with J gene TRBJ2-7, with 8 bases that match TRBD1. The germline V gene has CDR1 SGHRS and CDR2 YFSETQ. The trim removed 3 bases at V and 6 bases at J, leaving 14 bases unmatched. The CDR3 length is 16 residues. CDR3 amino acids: CASSYLRQGFIGEQYF. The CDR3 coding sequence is TGCGCCAGCAGCTACCTTAGACAGGGGTTCATCGGCGAGCAGTACTTC.

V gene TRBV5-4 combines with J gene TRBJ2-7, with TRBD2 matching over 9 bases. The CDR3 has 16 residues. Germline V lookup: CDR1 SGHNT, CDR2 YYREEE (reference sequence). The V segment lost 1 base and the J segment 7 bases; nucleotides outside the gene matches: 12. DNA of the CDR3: TGTGCCAGCAGCTTGCCCCTCGAAGGCGGGGGGGGTGAGCAGTACTTC. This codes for CASSLPLEGGGGEQYF.

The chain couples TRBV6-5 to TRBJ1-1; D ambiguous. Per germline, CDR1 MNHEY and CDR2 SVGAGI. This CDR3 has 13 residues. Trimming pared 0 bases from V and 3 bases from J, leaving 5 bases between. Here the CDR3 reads CASSYSPYTEAFF. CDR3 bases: TGTGCCAGCAGTTACTCCCCCTACACTGAAGCTTTCTTT.

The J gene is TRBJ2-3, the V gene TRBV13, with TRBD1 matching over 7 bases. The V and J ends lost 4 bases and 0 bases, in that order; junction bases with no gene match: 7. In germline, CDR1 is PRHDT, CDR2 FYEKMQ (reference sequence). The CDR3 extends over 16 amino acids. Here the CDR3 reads CASSSPRDSSTDTQYF. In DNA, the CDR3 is TGTGCCAGCAGCTCACCCCGGGACAGTAGCACAGATACGCAGTATTTT.

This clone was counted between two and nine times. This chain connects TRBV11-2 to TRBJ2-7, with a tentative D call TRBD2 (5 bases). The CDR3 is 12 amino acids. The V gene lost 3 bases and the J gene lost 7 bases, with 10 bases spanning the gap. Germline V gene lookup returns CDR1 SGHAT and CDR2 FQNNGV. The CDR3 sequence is CASSFEGGEQYF. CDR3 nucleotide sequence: TGTGCCAGCAGCTTTGAGGGTGGAGAGCAGTACTTC.

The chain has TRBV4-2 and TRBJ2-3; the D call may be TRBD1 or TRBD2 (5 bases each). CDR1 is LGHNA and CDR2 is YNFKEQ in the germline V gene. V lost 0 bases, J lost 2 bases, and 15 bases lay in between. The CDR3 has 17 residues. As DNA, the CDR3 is TGTGCCAGCAGCCAAGATCCCGGGACGGTACTCACAGATACGCAGTATTTT. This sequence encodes CASSQDPGTVLTDTQYF.

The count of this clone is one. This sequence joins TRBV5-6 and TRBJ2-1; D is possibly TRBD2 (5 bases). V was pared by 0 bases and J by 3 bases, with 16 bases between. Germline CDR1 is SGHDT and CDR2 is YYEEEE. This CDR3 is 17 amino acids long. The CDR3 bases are TGTGCCAGCAGCTTGGGGGGAGCGGTGACTATCTACAATGAGCAGTTCTTC. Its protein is CASSLGGAVTIYNEQFF.

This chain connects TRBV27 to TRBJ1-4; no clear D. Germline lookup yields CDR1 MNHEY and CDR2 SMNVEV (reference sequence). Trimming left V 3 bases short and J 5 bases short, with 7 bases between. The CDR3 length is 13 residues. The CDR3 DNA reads TGTGCCAGCAGTTTTACGGGGAATGAAAAACTGTTTTTT. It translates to CASSFTGNEKLFF. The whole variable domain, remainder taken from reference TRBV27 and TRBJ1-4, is EAQVTQNPRYLITVTGKKLTVTCSQNMNHEYMSWYRQDPGLGLRQIYYSMNVEVTDKGDVPEGYKVSRKEKRNFPLILESPSPNQTSLYFCASSFTGNEKLFFGSGTQLSVL.